Listed below are T cell receptor beta chains from one sample, sequenced in a study of control samples from healthy donors and cancer patients. Sequenced by immunoSEQ multiplex PCR; TCRdb stores in-frame clones only, minus some. The sample carries approximately 50,000 clones, 85% to 95% recorded once. The sequencing sample was made of blood. The source of these receptors is a young man in good health. CDR3s include the opening cysteine and the closing phenylalanine or tryptophan. Fields, in order: clone size, V gene, J gene, D gene, CDR3 protein, CDR3 DNA. The D gene is left open where the match is weak. The listing skips clone size in some rows; elsewhere it reads once, few, many or a size class.

abundance: -
v_gene: TRBV10-1
j_gene: TRBJ1-2
d_gene: -
CDR3aa: CASSEGGNYGYTF
CDR3nt: TGCGCCAGCAGTGAGGGCGGGAACTATGGCTACACCTTC

abundance: -
v_gene: TRBV6-2/TRBV6-3
j_gene: TRBJ2-5
d_gene: -
CDR3aa: CASSYGEKETQYF
CDR3nt: TGTGCCAGCAGTTACGGGGAGAAGGAGACCCAGTACTTC

abundance: -
v_gene: TRBV6-1
j_gene: TRBJ2-3
d_gene: -
CDR3aa: CASSEGHITDTQYF
CDR3nt: TGTGCCAGCAGTGAAGGACATATCACAGATACGCAGTATTTT

abundance: -
v_gene: TRBV12-5
j_gene: TRBJ2-1
d_gene: TRBD2
CDR3aa: CASGLVAGGVNEQFF
CDR3nt: TGTGCTAGTGGTTTGGTAGCGGGAGGGGTAAATGAGCAGTTCTTC

abundance: -
v_gene: TRBV19
j_gene: TRBJ2-7
d_gene: -
CDR3aa: CASSTFPYEQYF
CDR3nt: TGTGCCAGTAGTACATTTCCCTACGAGCAGTACTTC

abundance: -
v_gene: TRBV2
j_gene: TRBJ2-5
d_gene: -
CDR3aa: CASSEGDPGVLETQYF
CDR3nt: TGTGCCAGCAGTGAGGGGGACCCGGGGGTATTAGAGACCCAGTACTTC

abundance: -
v_gene: TRBV20-1
j_gene: TRBJ2-1
d_gene: -
CDR3aa: CSASWTVLNEQFF
CDR3nt: TGCAGTGCTAGTTGGACAGTCCTTAATGAGCAGTTCTTC

abundance: -
v_gene: TRBV9
j_gene: TRBJ2-1
d_gene: -
CDR3aa: CASSIRYNEQFF
CDR3nt: TGTGCCAGCAGCATTAGATACAATGAGCAGTTCTTC

abundance: once
v_gene: TRBV4-3
j_gene: TRBJ1-6
d_gene: -
CDR3aa: CASSAGGSNSPLHF
CDR3nt: TGCGCCAGCAGCGCCGGAGGAAGCAATTCACCCCTCCACTTT

abundance: -
v_gene: TRBV5-4
j_gene: TRBJ2-5
d_gene: -
CDR3aa: CASSLVVGPTETQYF
CDR3nt: TGTGCCAGCAGCTTGGTAGTGGGCCCCACGGAGACCCAGTACTTC

abundance: -
v_gene: TRBV19
j_gene: TRBJ2-3
d_gene: -
CDR3aa: CASSRGRTDTQYF
CDR3nt: TGTGCCAGTAGTAGGGGACGTACAGATACGCAGTATTTT

abundance: -
v_gene: TRBV19
j_gene: TRBJ1-1
d_gene: -
CDR3aa: CASSIVGEGTEAFF
CDR3nt: TGTGCCAGTAGTATTGTGGGAGAGGGCACTGAAGCTTTCTTT

abundance: -
v_gene: TRBV28
j_gene: TRBJ2-5
d_gene: -
CDR3aa: CASSLRASPETQYF
CDR3nt: TGTGCCAGCAGTTTAAGAGCTAGCCCAGAGACCCAGTACTTC

abundance: -
v_gene: TRBV6-2/TRBV6-3
j_gene: TRBJ2-7
d_gene: TRBD2
CDR3aa: CASSYSSGSYEQYF
CDR3nt: TGTGCCAGCAGTTACTCGAGCGGGAGTTACGAGCAGTACTTC

abundance: -
v_gene: TRBV4-3
j_gene: TRBJ1-3
d_gene: -
CDR3aa: CASSQDFQGSGNTIYF
CDR3nt: TGCGCCAGCAGCCAAGATTTCCAGGGCTCTGGAAACACCATATATTTT

abundance: -
v_gene: TRBV4-1
j_gene: TRBJ1-2
d_gene: -
CDR3aa: CASSQAQGNYGYTF
CDR3nt: TGCGCCAGCAGCCAAGCTCAGGGAAACTATGGCTACACCTTC

abundance: -
v_gene: TRBV3-1/TRBV3-2
j_gene: TRBJ1-1
d_gene: -
CDR3aa: CASSREGRVNTEAFF
CDR3nt: TGTGCCAGCAGCCGAGAGGGTCGGGTGAACACTGAAGCTTTCTTT

abundance: -
v_gene: TRBV9
j_gene: TRBJ2-1
d_gene: -
CDR3aa: CASSPNSGLTLNEQFF
CDR3nt: TGTGCCAGCAGTCCCAATAGCGGACTCACACTTAATGAGCAGTTCTTC

abundance: -
v_gene: TRBV21-1
j_gene: TRBJ2-3
d_gene: -
CDR3aa: CASSKKTGTMGSTDTQYF
CDR3nt: TGTGCCAGCAGCAAAAAAACCGGGACGATGGGAAGCACAGATACGCAGTATTTT

abundance: -
v_gene: TRBV5-1
j_gene: TRBJ2-1
d_gene: TRBD1
CDR3aa: CASSLAVGQGANEQFF
CDR3nt: TGCGCCAGCAGCTTGGCGGTCGGACAGGGGGCCAATGAGCAGTTCTTC

abundance: -
v_gene: TRBV7-6
j_gene: TRBJ1-3
d_gene: TRBD1
CDR3aa: CASSYALDRESGNTIYF
CDR3nt: TGTGCCAGCAGCTATGCCCTCGACAGGGAGTCTGGAAACACCATATATTTT

abundance: -
v_gene: TRBV12-3/TRBV12-4
j_gene: TRBJ1-5
d_gene: -
CDR3aa: CASREGRQPQHF
CDR3nt: TGTGCCAGCAGAGAGGGGAGACAGCCCCAGCATTTT

abundance: -
v_gene: TRBV9
j_gene: TRBJ2-3
d_gene: TRBD1
CDR3aa: CASSADRVTTDTQYF
CDR3nt: TGTGCCAGCAGCGCGGACAGGGTAACCACAGATACGCAGTATTTT

abundance: -
v_gene: TRBV6-5
j_gene: TRBJ1-6
d_gene: -
CDR3aa: CASRDPQMANSPLHF
CDR3nt: TGTGCCAGCAGGGATCCCCAGATGGCTAATTCACCCCTCCACTTT

abundance: -
v_gene: TRBV6-6
j_gene: TRBJ1-1
d_gene: TRBD1
CDR3aa: CASTDRATEAFF
CDR3nt: TGTGCCAGCACCGACAGGGCTACTGAAGCTTTCTTT

abundance: -
v_gene: TRBV10-3
j_gene: TRBJ2-1
d_gene: -
CDR3aa: CAIRTRAGDNEQFF
CDR3nt: TGTGCCATCCGGACACGAGCCGGAGACAATGAGCAGTTCTTC

abundance: -
v_gene: TRBV6-2/TRBV6-3
j_gene: TRBJ2-1
d_gene: TRBD2
CDR3aa: CASSSLAGASQDNEQFF
CDR3nt: TGTGCCAGCAGTTCACTAGCGGGAGCGAGTCAAGACAATGAGCAGTTCTTC

abundance: -
v_gene: TRBV9
j_gene: TRBJ2-2
d_gene: -
CDR3aa: CASSSTGANTGELFF
CDR3nt: TGTGCCAGCAGTAGCACTGGGGCGAACACCGGGGAGCTGTTTTTT

abundance: -
v_gene: TRBV18
j_gene: TRBJ1-2
d_gene: -
CDR3aa: CASSPVWGGSSGYGYTF
CDR3nt: TGTGCCAGCTCACCAGTTTGGGGCGGGTCGAGCGGCTATGGCTACACCTTC

abundance: -
v_gene: TRBV7-9
j_gene: TRBJ1-5
d_gene: TRBD1
CDR3aa: CASSLTDRIQPQHF
CDR3nt: TGTGCCAGCAGCTTAACGGACAGGATTCAGCCCCAGCATTTT

abundance: -
v_gene: TRBV4-1
j_gene: TRBJ2-1
d_gene: TRBD2
CDR3aa: CASSPTGLARDEQFF
CDR3nt: TGCGCCAGCAGCCCAACGGGACTAGCGAGGGATGAGCAGTTCTTC

abundance: -
v_gene: TRBV5-6
j_gene: TRBJ1-4
d_gene: TRBD1
CDR3aa: CASSLADRDDEKLFF
CDR3nt: TGTGCCAGCAGCTTGGCCGACAGGGACGACGAAAAACTGTTTTTT

abundance: -
v_gene: TRBV11-2
j_gene: TRBJ1-4
d_gene: -
CDR3aa: CASSLATGSNEKLFF
CDR3nt: TGTGCCAGCAGCTTAGCCACAGGGAGTAATGAAAAACTGTTTTTT

abundance: -
v_gene: TRBV6-5
j_gene: TRBJ1-6
d_gene: -
CDR3aa: CASRGSSYNSPLHF
CDR3nt: TGTGCCAGCAGGGGGAGCTCCTATAATTCACCCCTCCACTTT

abundance: -
v_gene: TRBV15
j_gene: TRBJ2-5
d_gene: -
CDR3aa: CATSRGTLRKETQYF
CDR3nt: TGTGCCACCAGCAGAGGTACTCTCCGGAAAGAGACCCAGTACTTC

abundance: -
v_gene: TRBV6-5
j_gene: TRBJ1-2
d_gene: TRBD1
CDR3aa: CASRAQGWDGYTF
CDR3nt: TGTGCCAGCAGAGCACAGGGGTGGGATGGCTACACCTTC

abundance: -
v_gene: TRBV9
j_gene: TRBJ2-1
d_gene: TRBD2
CDR3aa: CASSVSAERGDNEQFF
CDR3nt: TGTGCCAGCAGCGTATCCGCGGAGCGGGGGGACAATGAGCAGTTCTTC

abundance: -
v_gene: TRBV6-5
j_gene: TRBJ2-2
d_gene: -
CDR3aa: CASSYSAGSNTGELFF
CDR3nt: TGTGCCAGCAGTTACTCGGCAGGGAGTAACACCGGGGAGCTGTTTTTT

abundance: -
v_gene: TRBV7-9
j_gene: TRBJ1-3
d_gene: TRBD1
CDR3aa: CASRAAGTGGAGNTIYF
CDR3nt: TGTGCCAGCAGAGCGGCCGGGACAGGGGGGGCCGGAAACACCATATATTTT

abundance: -
v_gene: TRBV7-6
j_gene: TRBJ2-3
d_gene: -
CDR3aa: CASSLAVGAGIGTDTQYF
CDR3nt: TGTGCCAGCAGCTTAGCGGTGGGGGCCGGTATCGGCACAGATACGCAGTATTTT

abundance: once
v_gene: TRBV27
j_gene: TRBJ1-5
d_gene: -
CDR3aa: CASSFRTGPQHF
CDR3nt: TGTGCCAGCAGTTTCAGGACCGGGCCCCAGCATTTT

abundance: -
v_gene: TRBV2
j_gene: TRBJ2-1
d_gene: -
CDR3aa: CASRSSGPLGNEQFF
CDR3nt: TGTGCCAGCAGAAGTTCGGGGCCCCTGGGCAATGAGCAGTTCTTC

abundance: few
v_gene: TRBV5-4
j_gene: TRBJ2-1
d_gene: TRBD2
CDR3aa: CASSRAGTSIHEQFF
CDR3nt: TGTGCCAGCAGCCGCGCCGGGACTAGCATCCATGAGCAGTTCTTC